One T cell receptor (beta chain) is described in this entry. What this receptor recognizes is not known. No much larger clonotype is one base removed from it; base qualities were not supplied. The CDR3 regions of human TCRbeta chains were analyzed by immunosequencing. For the original study's pipeline: Repertoire TCRs were matched against a reference library of SARS-CoV-2-specific TCRs generated with the MIRA antigen-specificity platform. Breadth was defined as the fraction of unique TCRs that were SARS-CoV-2-associated. Depth was defined as the fraction of total T cells that were SARS-CoV-2-associated. Using the MIRA data, each spike-specific TCR was mapped to the spike region that the TCR reacts to and placed in a CD4 or CD8 class. Log10-transformed breadth and depth values were compared by one-way ANOVA with Sidak's multiple comparisons tests. TCRdb stores this immuneACCESS table with in-frame sequences only. Part of the clones is absent; in the studies checked, under half of the shortfall reflects unresolved V genes, and no reason is known for the rest. V, J and clone size derive from that table, while D and trimming were established from the DNA sequence. The sample has more than 80,000 clones on record, approximately 86% of them singletons. The top ten hold approximately 5.5% of the sample.

Interpreted using the paper, the time point label stands for: baseline before first vaccination. Vaccinee samples were obtained from the UK trials COV001 and COV002, which included a single-blind randomized controlled phase 2/3 trial of AZD1222 (ChAdOx1 nCoV-19) in healthy adults. For TCRbeta chain sequencing, PBMC samples were collected from trial participants at day 0 and at day 28 after the second dose. The data derive from a study of T cell responses to AZD1222 COVID-19 vaccine (dated by TCRdb to about 2021). For the wider study: AZD1222 recipients with second doses at about 4 weeks or about 12 weeks were pooled, because spike-specific TCR depth and breadth did not differ between schedules. A total of 230 to 250 trial participants underwent TCR sequencing, of whom about 200 received two doses of AZD1222 and 26 received two doses of the MenACWY control vaccine. Trial participants were enrolled into age subgroups of 18-55, 56-69 and 70-plus years, which contained about 150, 27 and 61 TCR-sequenced participants, respectively. The research as a whole found: No day 14 peak-response samples were available, so repertoires were characterized only after the peak T cell response. Reportedly, close to half of the unique spike-specific TCRs recognized epitopes lying outside the regions that are mutated in the B.1.351 and B.1.1.7 variants. After two AZD1222 doses, spike-specific TCR breadth and depth were significantly higher than at day 0 and than in MenACWY recipients. The 56-69-year group was small, and its depth increase did not reach significance, likely because of low power. Most participants were white British and females outnumbered males, and the authors suggested that clonal diversity may have been underestimated. The whole spike protein was spanned by vaccine-associated CD4 TCRs, and dominant responses were seen in regions 160-218 and 743-854. Conclusions about previously exposed vaccinees are limited because only a handful of AZD1222 recipients were SARS-CoV-2 seropositive at baseline.

There are 15 amino acids in the CDR3, from cysteine to phenylalanine inclusive. Of the read, only the CDR3 DNA is kept; its 45 bases are in frame from base 1. V lost 5 bases and J lost 2 bases; the stretch between them is 13 bases long. The germline V gene (reference sequence) gives CDR1 as MNHEY and CDR2 as SMNVEV. This sample comprised peripheral blood, obtained on day 0 of AZD1222 vaccination. This chain joins TRBV27 to TRBJ1-5, and perhaps TRBD1 as D gene, on 5 matching bases. This receptor was identified in an adult in good health. The DNA sequence is TGTGCCAGCAGTCTCCGGGACGGGGGCAATCAGCCCCAGCATTTT. It translates as CASSLRDGGNQPQHF.